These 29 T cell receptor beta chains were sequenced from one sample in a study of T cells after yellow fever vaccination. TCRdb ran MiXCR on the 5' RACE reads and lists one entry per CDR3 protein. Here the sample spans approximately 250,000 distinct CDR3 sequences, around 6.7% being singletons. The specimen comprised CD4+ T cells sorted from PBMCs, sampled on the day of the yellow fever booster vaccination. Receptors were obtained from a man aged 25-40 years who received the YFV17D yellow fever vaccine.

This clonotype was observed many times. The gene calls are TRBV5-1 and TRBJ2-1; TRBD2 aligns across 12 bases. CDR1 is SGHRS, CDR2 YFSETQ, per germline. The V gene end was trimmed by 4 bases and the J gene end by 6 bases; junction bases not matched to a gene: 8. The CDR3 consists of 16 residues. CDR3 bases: TGCGCCAGCAGCCCCCCCTGGACTAGCGGGACCAATGAGCAGTTCTTC. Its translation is CASSPPWTSGTNEQFF.

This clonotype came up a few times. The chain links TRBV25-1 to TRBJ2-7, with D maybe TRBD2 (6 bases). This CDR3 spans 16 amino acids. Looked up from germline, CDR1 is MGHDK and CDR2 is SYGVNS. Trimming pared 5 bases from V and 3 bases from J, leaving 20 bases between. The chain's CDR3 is CASSRRDSYKIYEQYF. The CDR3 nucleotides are TGTGCCAGCAGTAGGAGGGACTCCTACAAAATCTACGAGCAGTACTTC.

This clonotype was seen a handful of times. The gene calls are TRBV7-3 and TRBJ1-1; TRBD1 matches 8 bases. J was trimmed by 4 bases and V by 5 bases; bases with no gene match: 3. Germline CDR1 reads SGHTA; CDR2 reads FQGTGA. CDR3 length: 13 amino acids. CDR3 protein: CASSATGGTEAFF. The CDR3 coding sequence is TGTGCCAGCAGCGCTACAGGGGGCACTGAAGCTTTCTTT. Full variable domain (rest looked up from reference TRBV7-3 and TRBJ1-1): GAGVSQTPSNKVTEKGKYVELRCDPISGHTALYWYRQSLGQGPEFLIYFQGTGAADDSGLPNDRFFAVRPEGSVSTLKIQRTERGDSAVYLCASSATGGTEAFFGQGTRLTVV.

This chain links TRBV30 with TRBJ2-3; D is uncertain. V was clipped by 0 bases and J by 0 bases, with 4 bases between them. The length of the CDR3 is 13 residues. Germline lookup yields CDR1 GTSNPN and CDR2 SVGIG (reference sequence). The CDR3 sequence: CAWSVQSTDTQYF. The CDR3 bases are TGTGCCTGGAGTGTGCAAAGCACAGATACGCAGTATTTT.

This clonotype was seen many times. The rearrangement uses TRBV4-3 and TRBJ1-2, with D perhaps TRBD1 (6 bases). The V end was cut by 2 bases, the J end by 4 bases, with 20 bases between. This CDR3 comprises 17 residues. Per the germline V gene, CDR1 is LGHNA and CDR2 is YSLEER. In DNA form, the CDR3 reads TGCGCCAGCAGCCAATCGGTCTGGGGGCGAACGAGCTATGGCTACACCTTC. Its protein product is CASSQSVWGRTSYGYTF.

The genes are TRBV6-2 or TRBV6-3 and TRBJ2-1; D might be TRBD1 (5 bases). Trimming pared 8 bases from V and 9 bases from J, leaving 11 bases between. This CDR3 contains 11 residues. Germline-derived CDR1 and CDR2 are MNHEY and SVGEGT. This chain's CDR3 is CASSQGGEQFF. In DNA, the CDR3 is TGTGCCAGCTCGCAGGGTGGTGAGCAGTTCTTC.

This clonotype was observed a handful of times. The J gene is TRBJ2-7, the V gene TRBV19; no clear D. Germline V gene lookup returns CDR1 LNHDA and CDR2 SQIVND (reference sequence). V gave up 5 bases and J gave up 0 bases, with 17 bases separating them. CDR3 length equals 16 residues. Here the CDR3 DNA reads TGTGCCAGTAGTCGGGCCAGCGTCTCGAGCTCCTACGAGCAGTACTTC. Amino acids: CASSRASVSSSYEQYF.

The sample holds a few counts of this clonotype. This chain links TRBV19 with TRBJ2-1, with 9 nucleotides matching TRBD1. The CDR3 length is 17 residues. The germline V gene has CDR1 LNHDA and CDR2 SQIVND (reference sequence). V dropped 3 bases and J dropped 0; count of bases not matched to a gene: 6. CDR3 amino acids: CASSIRGQGISYNEQFF. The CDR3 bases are TGTGCCAGTAGTATCCGAGGACAGGGGATCTCCTACAATGAGCAGTTCTTC.

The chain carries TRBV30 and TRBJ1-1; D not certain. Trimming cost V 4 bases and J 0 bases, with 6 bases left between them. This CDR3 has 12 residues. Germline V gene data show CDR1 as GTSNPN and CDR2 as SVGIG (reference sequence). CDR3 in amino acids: CAWTDLNTEAFF. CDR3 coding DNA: TGTGCCTGGACAGATTTGAACACTGAAGCTTTCTTT.

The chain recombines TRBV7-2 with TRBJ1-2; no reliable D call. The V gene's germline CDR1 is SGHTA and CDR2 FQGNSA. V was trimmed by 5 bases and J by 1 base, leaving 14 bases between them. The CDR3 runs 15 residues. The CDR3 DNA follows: TGTGCCAGCAGCCCCCGGACGAAGGATAACTATGGCTACACCTTC. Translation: CASSPRTKDNYGYTF.

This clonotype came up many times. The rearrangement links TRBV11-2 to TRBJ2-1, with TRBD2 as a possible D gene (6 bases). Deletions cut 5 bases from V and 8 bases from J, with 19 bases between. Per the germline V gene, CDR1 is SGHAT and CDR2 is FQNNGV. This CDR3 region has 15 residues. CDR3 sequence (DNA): TGTGCCAGCAGCCCGGGGGTAGGTTGGGGGGATGAGCAGTTCTTC. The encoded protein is CASSPGVGWGDEQFF.

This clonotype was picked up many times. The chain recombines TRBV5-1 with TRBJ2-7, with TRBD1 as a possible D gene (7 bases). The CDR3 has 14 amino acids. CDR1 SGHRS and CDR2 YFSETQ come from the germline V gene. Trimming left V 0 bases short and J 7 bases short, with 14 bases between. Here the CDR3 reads CASSLVSAGGEQYF. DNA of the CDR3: TGCGCCAGCAGCTTGGTTTCAGCAGGGGGGGAGCAGTACTTC.

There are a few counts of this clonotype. This CDR3 reads CASSSKWEAAYEQYF. The CDR3 DNA follows: TGTGCCAGCAGCTCGAAATGGGAGGCCGCCTACGAGCAGTACTTC. This rearrangement joins TRBV5-6 to TRBJ2-7; tentative D call: TRBD2 (6 bases). CDR3 length: 15 amino acids. Between the trimmed V and J ends, which lost 3 bases and 2 bases, there was a span of 15 bases. Germline loops: CDR1 SGHDT, CDR2 YYEEEE.

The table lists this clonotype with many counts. The CDR3 DNA follows: TGTGCCAGCAGCCCCAACCTCGGGACGAACACTGAAGCTTTCTTT. Its translation is CASSPNLGTNTEAFF. This sequence joins TRBV7-9 and TRBJ1-1; D is possibly TRBD1 (5 bases). V was trimmed by 5 bases and J by 1 base, leaving 14 bases between them. The germline gives CDR1 SEHNR, CDR2 FQNEAQ (reference sequence). This CDR3 region has 15 residues.

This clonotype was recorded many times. DNA of the CDR3: TGTGCCACCAGTGATGGTCGCCAAGAGACCCAGTACTTC. This sequence encodes CATSDGRQETQYF. This rearrangement joins TRBV24-1 to TRBJ2-5; D call uncertain. The germline V and J ends were trimmed by 3 bases and 1 base, with 5 bases remaining between them. This CDR3 contains 13 residues. Looked up from germline, CDR1 is KGHDR and CDR2 is SFDVKD.

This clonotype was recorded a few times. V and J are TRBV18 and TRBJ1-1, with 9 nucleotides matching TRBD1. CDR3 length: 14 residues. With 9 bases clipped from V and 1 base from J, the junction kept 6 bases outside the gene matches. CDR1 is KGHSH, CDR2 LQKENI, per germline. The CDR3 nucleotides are TGTGCCAGTACACAGGGGGCGACGAACACTGAAGCTTTCTTT. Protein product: CASTQGATNTEAFF.

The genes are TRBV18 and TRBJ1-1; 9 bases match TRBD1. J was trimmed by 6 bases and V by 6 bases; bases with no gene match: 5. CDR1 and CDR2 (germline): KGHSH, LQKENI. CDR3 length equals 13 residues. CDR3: CASSGDRAAEAFF. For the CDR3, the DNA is TGTGCCAGCTCCGGGGACAGGGCAGCTGAAGCTTTCTTT.

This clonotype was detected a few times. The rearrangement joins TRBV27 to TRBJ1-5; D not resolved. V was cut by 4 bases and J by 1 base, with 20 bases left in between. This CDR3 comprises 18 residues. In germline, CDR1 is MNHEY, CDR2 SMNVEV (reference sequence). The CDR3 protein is CASSSRATAQWSNQPQHF. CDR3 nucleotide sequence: TGTGCCAGCAGTTCCCGCGCTACGGCCCAGTGGAGCAATCAGCCCCAGCATTTT.

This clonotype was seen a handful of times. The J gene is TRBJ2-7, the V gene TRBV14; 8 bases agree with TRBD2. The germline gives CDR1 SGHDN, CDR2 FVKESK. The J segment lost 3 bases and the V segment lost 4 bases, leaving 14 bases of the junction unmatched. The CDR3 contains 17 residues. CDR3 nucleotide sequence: TGTGCCAGCAGCCGCTTAAGCTGGGGGACTAGTCTCTACGAGCAGTACTTC. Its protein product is CASSRLSWGTSLYEQYF.

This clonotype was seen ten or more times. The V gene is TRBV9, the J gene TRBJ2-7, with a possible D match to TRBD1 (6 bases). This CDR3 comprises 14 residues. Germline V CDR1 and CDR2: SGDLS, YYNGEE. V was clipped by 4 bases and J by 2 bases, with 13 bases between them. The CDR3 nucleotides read TGTGCCAGCAGCACAGGGCTGGGGGCCTACGAGCAGTACTTC. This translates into CASSTGLGAYEQYF.

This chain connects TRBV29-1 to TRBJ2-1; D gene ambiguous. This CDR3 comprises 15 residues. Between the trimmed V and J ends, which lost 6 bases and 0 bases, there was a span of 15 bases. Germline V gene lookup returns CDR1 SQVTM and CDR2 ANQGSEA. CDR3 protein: CSVLPAAYSYNEQFF. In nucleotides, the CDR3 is TGCAGCGTCCTTCCTGCGGCCTACTCCTACAATGAGCAGTTCTTC.

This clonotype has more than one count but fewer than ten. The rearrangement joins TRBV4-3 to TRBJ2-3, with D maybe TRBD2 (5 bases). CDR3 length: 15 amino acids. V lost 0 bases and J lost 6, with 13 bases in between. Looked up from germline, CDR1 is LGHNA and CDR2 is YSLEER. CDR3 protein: CASSQDPRGSDTQYF. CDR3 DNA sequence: TGCGCCAGCAGCCAAGATCCCCGGGGATCCGATACGCAGTATTTT.

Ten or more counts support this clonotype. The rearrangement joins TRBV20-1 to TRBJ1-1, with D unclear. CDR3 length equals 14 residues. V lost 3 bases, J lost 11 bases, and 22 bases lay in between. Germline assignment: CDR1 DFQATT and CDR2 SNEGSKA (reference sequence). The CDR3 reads CSASTPQNSGRAFF. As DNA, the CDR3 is TGCAGTGCTAGCACTCCCCAAAACTCAGGTCGGGCTTTCTTT.

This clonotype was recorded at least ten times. CDR3 loop: CASSFLGTAKETQYF. The DNA for the CDR3 is TGTGCCAGCAGCTTCCTCGGGACTGCCAAAGAGACCCAGTACTTC. The V and J genes are TRBV7-9 and TRBJ2-5; D perhaps matches TRBD2 (6 bases). Trimming shortened V by 3 bases and J by 3 bases, and 14 bases separated the two germline ends. The CDR3 has 15 amino acids. The V gene's germline CDR1 is SEHNR and CDR2 FQNEAQ (reference sequence).

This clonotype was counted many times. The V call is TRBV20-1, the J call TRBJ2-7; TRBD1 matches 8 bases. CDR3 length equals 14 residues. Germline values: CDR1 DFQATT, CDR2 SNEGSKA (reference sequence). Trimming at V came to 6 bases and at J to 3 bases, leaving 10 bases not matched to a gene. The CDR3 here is CSALDRERLYEQYF. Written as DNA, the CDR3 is TGCAGTGCCTTGGACAGGGAAAGACTCTACGAGCAGTACTTC.

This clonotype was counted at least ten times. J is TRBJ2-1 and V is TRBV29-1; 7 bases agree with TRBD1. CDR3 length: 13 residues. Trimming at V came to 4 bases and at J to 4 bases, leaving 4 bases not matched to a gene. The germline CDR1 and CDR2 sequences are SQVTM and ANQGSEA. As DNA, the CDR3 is TGCAGCGTTGCCCAGGGACAGTACAATGAGCAGTTCTTC. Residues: CSVAQGQYNEQFF.

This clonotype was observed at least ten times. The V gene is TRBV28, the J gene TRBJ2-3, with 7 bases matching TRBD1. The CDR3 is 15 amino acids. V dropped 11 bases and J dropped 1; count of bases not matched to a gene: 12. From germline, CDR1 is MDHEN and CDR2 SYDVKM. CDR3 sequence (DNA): TGTGCCTCTTCTGATCCCGGGACAGGCACAGATACGCAGTATTTT. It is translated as CASSDPGTGTDTQYF.

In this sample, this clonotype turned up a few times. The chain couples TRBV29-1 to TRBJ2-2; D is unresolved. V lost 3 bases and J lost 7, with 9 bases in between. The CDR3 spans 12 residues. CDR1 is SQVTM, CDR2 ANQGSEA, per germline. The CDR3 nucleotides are TGCAGCGTTGAGAGTGAATACGGGGAGCTGTTTTTT. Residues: CSVESEYGELFF.

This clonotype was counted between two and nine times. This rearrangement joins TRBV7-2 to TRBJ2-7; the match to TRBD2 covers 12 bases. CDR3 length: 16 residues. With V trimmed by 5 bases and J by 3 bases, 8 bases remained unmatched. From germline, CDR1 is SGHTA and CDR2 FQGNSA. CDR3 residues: CASSITSGRNLYEQYF. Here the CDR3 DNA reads TGTGCCAGCAGCATAACTAGCGGGAGGAACCTCTACGAGCAGTACTTC.